Below, 20 T cell receptor beta chains from the same sample are listed, as sequenced in a study of control samples from healthy donors and cancer patients. The method was immunoSEQ multiplex PCR; TCRdb's version includes in-frame clones alone and lacks a portion of them. This sample has 400,000 to 500,000 clones, with over 75% found just once. The source material was PBMCs. The receptors here all came from a man aged 35-49 years with head and neck cancer.

This chain uses TRBV27 with TRBJ2-1; 7 nucleotides match TRBD2. This CDR3 has 16 residues. Germline trimming cut 5 bases from V and 6 bases from J; bases unmatched to any gene: 13. In germline, CDR1 is MNHEY, CDR2 SMNVEV (reference sequence). CDR3 DNA: TGTGCCAGCAGTCCACTTTTGTCGGGAGGAACCAATGAGCAGTTCTTC. Translating it yields CASSPLLSGGTNEQFF.

The chain has TRBV28 and TRBJ1-3; D might be TRBD1 (6 bases). Germline-derived CDR1 and CDR2 are MDHEN and SYDVKM. The V end was cut by 4 bases, the J end by 0 bases, with 7 bases between. This CDR3 has 14 residues. CDR3 sequence reads: CASSSGASGNTIYF. In DNA, the CDR3 is TGTGCCAGCAGTTCGGGGGCCTCTGGAAACACCATATATTTT.

The chain carries TRBV4-3 and TRBJ1-2; D not resolved. This CDR3 contains 13 residues. With 0 bases removed from V and 6 bases from J, the gap between germline ends came to 8 bases. Germline V gene lookup returns CDR1 LGHNA and CDR2 YSLEER. CDR3 nucleotide sequence: TGCGCCAGCAGCCAAGATTGGCGAAATGGCTACACCTTC. Amino acid sequence: CASSQDWRNGYTF.

The V gene is TRBV5-8, the J gene TRBJ2-5, with D hard to call. The CDR3 runs to 11 residues. The V end lost 4 bases, the J end lost 4 bases, and 5 bases lay between the germline ends. Germline V gene data show CDR1 as SGHTS and CDR2 as YDEGEE. CDR3 sequence reads: CASSQLETQYF. The DNA of the CDR3 is TGTGCCAGCAGCCAGCTAGAGACCCAGTACTTC.

The rearrangement uses TRBV3-1 (or the pseudogene TRBV3-2) and TRBJ1-2; the D is unclear. CDR1 is LGHDT, CDR2 YNNKEL, per germline (reference sequence). The CDR3 is 14 amino acids. V was clipped by 0 bases and J by 2 bases, with 7 bases between them. CDR3 in amino acids: CASSQDWQNYGYTF. The CDR3 DNA reads as TGTGCCAGCAGCCAAGACTGGCAGAACTATGGCTACACCTTC.

This chain uses TRBV6-5 with TRBJ1-4; possibly TRBD1 for D (5 bases). V gave up 6 bases and J gave up 7 bases, with 15 bases separating them. The CDR3 runs to 14 residues. Germline loops: CDR1 MNHEY, CDR2 SVGAGI. CDR3: CASRPRGASEKLFF. The CDR3 bases are TGTGCCAGCAGACCGCGAGGGGCAAGTGAAAAACTGTTTTTT.

The V and J genes are TRBV28 and TRBJ1-5; tentative D call: TRBD1 (6 bases). V lost 6 bases, J lost 4 bases, and 16 bases lay in between. Germline CDR1 and CDR2: MDHEN and SYDVKM. The CDR3 is 15 residues long. The CDR3: CASSRIDRYNQPQHF. The CDR3 coding sequence is TGTGCCAGCAGCCGAATCGACAGGTATAATCAGCCCCAGCATTTT. The full variable domain, in which reference TRBV28 and TRBJ1-5 provide the parts outside the CDR3, is DVKVTQSSRYLVKRTGEKVFLECVQDMDHENMFWYRQDPGLGLRLIYFSYDVKMKEKGDIPEGYSVSREKKERFSLILESASTNQTSMYLCASSRIDRYNQPQHFGDGTRLSIL.

In its sample, this clone was seen once. The V gene is TRBV28, the J gene TRBJ1-4; D is undetermined. Germline-derived CDR1 and CDR2 are MDHEN and SYDVKM. This CDR3 spans 15 amino acids. Trimming shortened V by 2 bases and J by 8 bases, and 15 bases separated the two germline ends. The CDR3 sequence is CASSLTGGLREKLFF. As DNA, the CDR3 is TGTGCCAGCAGTTTAACGGGCGGGCTTCGGGAAAAACTGTTTTTT.

The CDR3 loop is CASSLAAAGSPSNTEAFF. DNA for the CDR3: TGTGCCAGCAGCTTAGCGGCGGCAGGGTCGCCGTCGAACACTGAAGCTTTCTTT. The chain couples TRBV7-6 to TRBJ1-1, with D maybe TRBD1 (5 bases). CDR3 size: 18 residues. Between the trimmed V and J ends, which lost 0 bases and 1 base, there was a span of 18 bases. CDR1 SGHVS and CDR2 FNYEAQ come from the germline V gene.

As regards this clone: One junction end disagrees with the germline gene, perhaps due to a read error. The V call is TRBV7-9, the J call TRBJ1-3; D is uncertain. The CDR3 runs to 9 residues. CDR1 is SEHNR, CDR2 FQNEAQ, per germline (reference sequence). As DNA, the CDR3 is TGTGCCAGCAGCCCCATCCCGCATTTT. Translating it yields CASSPIPHF.

This clone has just one count. The chain joins TRBV5-1 to TRBJ2-7; a weak D match, TRBD2 (5 bases). CDR3 length: 15 amino acids. CDR1 and CDR2 from the germline V gene are SGHRS and YFSETQ. Trimming took off 0 bases at V and 1 base at J, with 11 bases between the two ends. The CDR3 region is CASSLVGSSSYEQYF. As DNA, the CDR3 is TGCGCCAGCAGCTTGGTGGGGAGTAGTTCCTACGAGCAGTACTTC.

This clone was observed a few times. V usage is TRBV6-1 and J usage is TRBJ2-1, with 11 bases matching TRBD2. This CDR3 is built from 15 residues. CDR1 is MNHNS, CDR2 SASEGT, per germline. The J segment lost 6 bases and the V segment lost 2 bases, leaving 3 bases of the junction unmatched. CDR3 sequence reads: CASSENSGGANEQFF. CDR3 bases: TGTGCCAGCAGTGAAAATAGCGGGGGGGCCAATGAGCAGTTCTTC.

This clone was seen only a few times. The rearrangement links TRBV29-1 to TRBJ1-1; D is possibly TRBD1 (5 bases). Trimming pared 5 bases from V and 6 bases from J, leaving 10 bases between. Looked up from germline, CDR1 is SQVTM and CDR2 is ANQGSEA. The CDR3 runs to 11 residues. The CDR3 region is CSVQGPAEAFF. The CDR3 bases are TGCAGCGTTCAGGGTCCCGCTGAAGCTTTCTTT.

The rearrangement uses TRBV7-6 and TRBJ2-5, with D perhaps matching TRBD2 (6 bases). Trimming stripped 5 bases from V and 4 bases from J, with 17 bases between. The length of the CDR3 is 15 residues. The germline CDR1 and CDR2 sequences are SGHVS and FNYEAQ. CDR3 in DNA: TGTGCCAGCAGCCCAGCGACTAGGTTTGGAGAGACCCAGTACTTC. It codes for CASSPATRFGETQYF. Filled out from reference TRBV7-6 and TRBJ2-5, the complete variable domain reads GAGVSQSPRYKVTKRGQDVALRCDPISGHVSLYWYRQALGQGPEFLTYFNYEAQQDKSGLPNDRFSAERPEGSISTLTIQRTEQRDSAMYRCASSPATRFGETQYFGPGTRLLVL.

This clone has a handful of counts. V is TRBV3-1 (or the pseudogene TRBV3-2) and J is TRBJ2-1; perhaps D is TRBD1 or TRBD2 (5 bases each). This CDR3 spans 16 amino acids. With 3 bases removed from V and 0 bases from J, the gap between germline ends came to 12 bases. Germline V gene sequence: CDR1 LGHDT, CDR2 YNNKEL (reference sequence). Here the CDR3 reads CASSHGDLSSYNEQFF. The CDR3 region has the DNA TGTGCCAGCAGCCATGGGGACCTAAGCTCCTACAATGAGCAGTTCTTC.

In its sample, this clone was seen a few times. The chain couples TRBV28 to TRBJ2-7, with D possibly matching TRBD1 (6 bases). V shed 7 bases and J shed 3 bases, with 19 bases lying between them. CDR1 and CDR2 (germline): MDHEN, SYDVKM. The CDR3 contains 15 residues. This chain's CDR3 is CASISNRDPDYEQYF. The DNA of the CDR3 is TGTGCCAGCATCTCGAACAGGGACCCCGACTACGAGCAGTACTTC.

The rearrangement uses TRBV9 and TRBJ1-1, with D possibly matching TRBD1 (6 bases). Germline lookup yields CDR1 SGDLS and CDR2 YYNGEE. This CDR3 has 15 residues. V was cut by 0 bases and J by 3 bases, with 12 bases left in between. In DNA form, the CDR3 reads TGTGCCAGCAGCGTAGTAGCCCGACAGGACACTGAAGCTTTCTTT. Its translation: CASSVVARQDTEAFF. Looking up the rest from reference TRBV9 and TRBJ1-1 gives the full variable domain: DSGVTQTPKHLITATGQRVTLRCSPRSGDLSVYWYQQSLDQGLQFLIQYYNGEERAKGNILERFSAQQFPDLHSELNLSSLELGDSALYFCASSVVARQDTEAFFGQGTRLTVV.

This chain joins TRBV4-1 and TRBJ2-7; 12 nucleotides match TRBD1. CDR1 MGHRA and CDR2 YSYEKL come from the germline V gene. This CDR3 has 14 amino acids. The junction had 4 bases not matched to a gene; V was cut back by 5 bases and J by 5 bases. CDR3 in DNA: TGCGCCAGCAGCTGGGGACAGGGGGCTGACGAGCAGTACTTC. Translating gives CASSWGQGADEQYF.

Here the CDR3 reads CATTRDRGYNSPLHF. CDR3 nucleotide sequence: TGTGCCACCACCAGAGACAGGGGCTATAATTCACCCCTCCACTTT. The chain has TRBV24-1 and TRBJ1-6; TRBD1 agrees at 8 bases. The CDR3 has 15 residues. Losses at the gene ends were 8 bases for V and 3 bases for J; bases not matched to a gene: 5. The V gene's germline CDR1 is KGHDR and CDR2 SFDVKD.

This chain connects TRBV9 to TRBJ2-2; 9 bases match TRBD1. CDR1 is SGDLS, CDR2 YYNGEE, per germline. Trimming cost V 6 bases and J 6 bases; bases outside gene matches: 12. The CDR3 extends over 16 amino acids. The CDR3 region is CASNTLAGTGPGELFF. The CDR3 DNA is TGTGCCAGCAACACCCTCGCCGGGACAGGGCCCGGGGAGCTGTTTTTT.